These 9 T cell receptor beta chains originate from one sample sequenced in a study of OX40 agonist ivuxolimab in advanced cancers. Here immunoSEQ multiplex PCR was the method, and the copy in TCRdb shows in-frame clones only, minus some. The sample includes over 60,000 clones, about 85% seen only once; the top ten take around 0.6%. The sample was CD4+ or CD8+ T cells sorted from blood, taken in a trial of the OX40 agonist ivuxolimab. The receptors were gathered from an adult with an advanced solid tumor such as melanoma, head and neck, liver or kidney cancer.

As to this clone: Other nucleotide sequences in the sample specify the same CDR3. The chain is built from TRBV11-2 and TRBJ1-2; D unresolved. CDR1 and CDR2 from the germline V gene are SGHAT and FQNNGV. V shed 5 bases and J shed 2 bases, with 9 bases lying between them. CDR3 length equals 13 residues. The CDR3, as DNA: TGTGCCAGCAGCCCAGGCAGAAACTATGGCTACACCTTC. This encodes CASSPGRNYGYTF.

The chain uses TRBV2 and TRBJ1-4, with D unclear. Germline CDR1 and CDR2: SNHLY and FYNNEI. The CDR3 extends over 12 amino acids. V was pared by 7 bases and J by 8 bases, with 11 bases between. CDR3 DNA: TGTGCCAGCACCCTGAACGGGGAAAAACTGTTTTTT. Translation gives CASTLNGEKLFF.

The gene calls are TRBV11-2 and TRBJ2-7, with D perhaps TRBD2 (6 bases). Germline-derived CDR1 and CDR2 are SGHAT and FQNNGV. Trimming removed 0 bases from V and 6 bases from J, with 15 bases in between. This CDR3 spans 15 amino acids. The CDR3 region is CASSLDPPGVGEQYF. Written as DNA, the CDR3 is TGTGCCAGCAGCTTAGACCCACCGGGGGTCGGCGAGCAGTACTTC.

The chain employs TRBV4-1 and TRBJ2-3; no firm D call. The V gene's germline CDR1 is MGHRA and CDR2 YSYEKL. CDR3 size: 16 residues. V shed 0 bases and J shed 0 bases, with 10 bases lying between them. Written as DNA, the CDR3 is TGCGCCAGCAGCCAAGATAGGCAGGCTAGCACAGATACGCAGTATTTT. Amino acid sequence: CASSQDRQASTDTQYF.

The sample holds one count of this clone. V and J are TRBV7-9 and TRBJ1-6; a possible D gene is TRBD1 (5 bases). Germline V gene lookup returns CDR1 SEHNR and CDR2 FQNEAQ (reference sequence). V was shortened by 0 bases and J by 11 bases, with 8 bases between the two germline ends. The CDR3 sequence is 13 residues long. CDR3 nucleotides: TGTGCCAGCAGCTTAGCCAACAGGACACCCCTCCACTTT. Residues: CASSLANRTPLHF.

This clone was recorded once. This chain links TRBV19 with TRBJ1-5, with a tentative D call TRBD1 (6 bases). V was clipped by 2 bases and J by 4 bases, with 12 bases between them. The CDR3 covers 15 residues. Germline V gene data show CDR1 as LNHDA and CDR2 as SQIVND (reference sequence). In DNA, the CDR3 is TGTGCCAGTAGTATACAGGGGATCGGGAATCAGCCCCAGCATTTT. Amino acid sequence: CASSIQGIGNQPQHF.

This rearrangement joins TRBV19 to TRBJ1-4; D remains unclear. The CDR3 extends over 16 amino acids. V lost 6 bases and J 0 bases, leaving 14 bases between the germline ends. In germline, CDR1 is LNHDA, CDR2 SQIVND (reference sequence). In nucleotides, the CDR3 is TGTGCCAGTAGAGATCCCGGCGGACCAACTAATGAAAAACTGTTTTTT. Protein sequence: CASRDPGGPTNEKLFF. Using reference TRBV19 and TRBJ1-4 for the parts outside the CDR3, the full variable domain is DGGITQSPKYLFRKEGQNVTLSCEQNLNHDAMYWYRQDPGQGLRLIYYSQIVNDFQKGDIAEGYSVSREKKESFPLTVTSAQKNPTAFYLCASRDPGGPTNEKLFFGSGTQLSVL.

V is TRBV18 and J is TRBJ2-3; 7 bases are shared with TRBD2. This CDR3 has 14 residues. Germline trimming cut 3 bases from V and 6 bases from J; bases unmatched to any gene: 6. Germline loops: CDR1 KGHSH, CDR2 LQKENI. In DNA form, the CDR3 reads TGTGCCAGCTCACCCGCCTTACTAGCGGATACGCAGTATTTT. Translating gives CASSPALLADTQYF.

The gene calls are TRBV2 and TRBJ2-5, with D uncertain. Trimming took 1 base from V and 7 from J, leaving 10 bases between them. The CDR3 covers 13 residues. CDR1 SNHLY and CDR2 FYNNEI come from the germline V gene. The CDR3 region is CASSEDLRVTQYF. The CDR3 nucleotides read TGTGCCAGCAGTGAAGACCTTCGAGTGACCCAGTACTTC.